The next 2 T cell receptor beta chains were all read from a single sample in a study of molecular identifiers for immune sequencing clone quantification. MiXCR, run by TCRdb on the PCR reads, gives a single entry per CDR3 protein. The table lists some 650,000 distinct CDR3 sequences, 20% of them singletons, with approximately 0.9% in the top ten. The sequenced sample was naive CD8+ T cells from blood, with Jurkat cell RNA spiked in. Subset denoted: FACS-sorted CD8+CD4-CCR7+CD45RA+ naive T cells. All receptors come from a human donor in good health. Some libraries in this study had Jurkat cell RNA spiked in.

This clonotype appeared a few times. This may stem from a read error, because a much larger clone lies one nucleotide away. J is TRBJ2-5 and V is TRBV9, with 9 bases identical to TRBD1. The CDR3 is made up of 13 amino acids. Germline V gives CDR1 SGDLS, CDR2 YYNGEE. The DNA for the CDR3 is TGTGCCGGCAGCGGGACAGGGCCGGAGACCCAGTACTTC. Amino acid sequence: CAGSGTGPETQYF.

There are many counts of this clonotype. CDR3 residues: CASSLIYEQYF. CDR3 nucleotides: TGTGCCAGCAGCTTAATCTACGAGCAGTACTTC. This chain connects TRBV7-8 to TRBJ2-7; D uncertain. The length of the CDR3 is 11 residues. CDR1 is SGHVS and CDR2 is FQNEAQ in the germline V gene. The germline V and J ends were trimmed by 2 bases and 3 bases, with 2 bases remaining between them.